This T cell receptor beta chain was sequenced for a study of blood T cell repertoires in COVID-19. Study in general: Spain, Italy and the United States supplied samples that represented acute and convalescent COVID-19.

This CDR3 has 17 residues. J gave up 0 bases and V 4 bases, and 10 bases lay outside the gene matches. CDR1 and CDR2 from the germline V gene are SGHNT and YYREEE (reference sequence). The data were produced by immunoSEQ multiplex PCR, yet TCRdb's version contains in-frame clones alone and is incomplete. This sample has more than 110,000 clones, with over 80% found just once. Sequencing was carried out using peripheral blood. This chain uses TRBV5-4 with TRBJ1-1, with TRBD1 matching over 9 bases. This sequence was found in a woman older than 75 with acute or convalescent COVID-19. The CDR3 region has the DNA TGTGCCAGCAGCCTGGGTGGACAGGGGCGGTTGAACACTGAAGCTTTCTTT. As protein: CASSLGGQGRLNTEAFF.